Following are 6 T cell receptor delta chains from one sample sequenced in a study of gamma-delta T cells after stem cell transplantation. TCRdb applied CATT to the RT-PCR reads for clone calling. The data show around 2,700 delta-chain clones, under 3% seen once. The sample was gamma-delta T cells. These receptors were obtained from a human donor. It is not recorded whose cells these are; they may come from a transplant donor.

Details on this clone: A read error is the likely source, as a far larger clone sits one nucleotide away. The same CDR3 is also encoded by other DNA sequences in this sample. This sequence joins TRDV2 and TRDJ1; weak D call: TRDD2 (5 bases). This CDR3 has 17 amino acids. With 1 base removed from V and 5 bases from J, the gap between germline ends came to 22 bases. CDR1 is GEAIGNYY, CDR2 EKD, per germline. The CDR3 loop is CACDTLSSLTSGDKLIF. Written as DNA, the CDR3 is TGTGCCTGTGACACACTCTCTTCCCTCACTTCGGGGGATAAACTCATCTTT.

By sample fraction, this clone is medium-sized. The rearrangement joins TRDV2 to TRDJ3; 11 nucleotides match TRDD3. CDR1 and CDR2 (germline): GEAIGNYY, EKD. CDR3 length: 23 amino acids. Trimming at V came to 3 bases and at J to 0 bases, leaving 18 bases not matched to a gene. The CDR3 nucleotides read TGTGCCTGTGACGGCGTACTGGGGGATAACCTAAAACGGGGCTCCTGGGACACCCGACAGATGTTTTTC. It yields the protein CACDGVLGDNLKRGSWDTRQMFF.

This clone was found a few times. In DNA form, the CDR3 reads TGTGCCTGTGACACAGTGGGGGATACGTACACCGATAAACTCATCTTT. It codes for CACDTVGDTYTDKLIF. J is TRDJ1 and V is TRDV2, with TRDD3 matching 11 bases. Germline V gene lookup returns CDR1 GEAIGNYY and CDR2 EKD. J gave up 0 bases and V 1 base, and 3 bases lay outside the gene matches. The CDR3 loop spans 16 amino acids.

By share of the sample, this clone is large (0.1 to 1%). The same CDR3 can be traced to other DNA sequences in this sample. CDR3 sequence (DNA): TGTGCCTGTGACCTCTTACTGGGGATGGCACGAGATAAACTCATCTTT. This codes for CACDLLLGMARDKLIF. This chain links TRDV2 with TRDJ1; 7 bases are shared with TRDD3. This CDR3 is 16 amino acids long. Germline loops: CDR1 GEAIGNYY, CDR2 EKD. Trimming removed 3 bases from V and 5 bases from J; junction bases left unmatched: 14.

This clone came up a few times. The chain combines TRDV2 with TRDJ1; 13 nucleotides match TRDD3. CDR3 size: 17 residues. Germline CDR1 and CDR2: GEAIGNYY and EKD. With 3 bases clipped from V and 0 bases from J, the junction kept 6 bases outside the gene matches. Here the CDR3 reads CACDRVLGDTYTDKLIF. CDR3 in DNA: TGTGCCTGTGACCGCGTACTGGGGGATACGTACACCGATAAACTCATCTTT.

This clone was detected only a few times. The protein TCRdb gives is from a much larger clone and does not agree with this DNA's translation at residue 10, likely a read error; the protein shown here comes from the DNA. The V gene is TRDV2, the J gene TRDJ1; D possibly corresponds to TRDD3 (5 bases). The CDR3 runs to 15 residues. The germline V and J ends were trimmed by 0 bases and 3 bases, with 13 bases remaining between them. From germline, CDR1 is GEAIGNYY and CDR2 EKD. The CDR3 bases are TGTGCCTGTGACACCGTGGGGAATCACGCCGATAAACTCATCTTT. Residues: CACDTVGNHADKLIF.